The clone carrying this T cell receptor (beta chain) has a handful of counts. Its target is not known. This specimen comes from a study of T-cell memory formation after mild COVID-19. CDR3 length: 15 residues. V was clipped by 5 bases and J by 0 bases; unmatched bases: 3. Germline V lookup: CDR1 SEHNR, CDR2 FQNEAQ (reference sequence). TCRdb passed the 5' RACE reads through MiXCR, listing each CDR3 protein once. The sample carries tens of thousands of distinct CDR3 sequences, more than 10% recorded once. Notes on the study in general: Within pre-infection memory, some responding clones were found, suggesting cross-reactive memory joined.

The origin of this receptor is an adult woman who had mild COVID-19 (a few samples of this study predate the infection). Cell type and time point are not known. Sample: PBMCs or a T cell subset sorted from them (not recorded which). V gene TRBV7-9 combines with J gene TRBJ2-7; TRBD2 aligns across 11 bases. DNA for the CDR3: TGTGCCAGCAGCATGGGGACTAGCGGCTCCTACGAGCAGTACTTC. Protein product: CASSMGTSGSYEQYF. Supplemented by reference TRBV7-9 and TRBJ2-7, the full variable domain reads DTGVSQNPRHKITKRGQNVTFRCDPISEHNRLYWYRQTLGQGPEFLTYFQNEAQLEKSRLLSDRFSAERPKGSFSTLEIQRTEQGDSAMYLCASSMGTSGSYEQYFGPGTRLTVT.